These 27 T cell receptor beta chains came from one sample sequenced in a study of CD8+CD57+ T cells in acquired aplastic anemia. Profiling of TCR beta VDJ combinations and CDR3 sequences used genomic DNA as template. MiXCR, run by TCRdb on the reads, gives a single entry per CDR3 protein. This table holds approximately 100,000 distinct CDR3 sequences, about 67% found once. The patients chosen for sequencing had shown expansion of CD8+CD57+ cells (detected by flow cytometry). The sequenced sample was sorted CD4+, CD8+, or CD8+CD57+ T cells (not recorded which) from PBMCs. The receptors come from a human donor with aplastic anemia.

The chain carries TRBV29-1 and TRBJ1-1; the D gene is possibly TRBD1 (5 bases). Looked up from germline, CDR1 is SQVTM and CDR2 is ANQGSEA. The CDR3 has 13 residues. Trimming removed 4 bases from V and 7 bases from J, with 16 bases in between. The CDR3: CSVGGGVLIEAFF. Written as DNA, the CDR3 is TGCAGCGTTGGGGGGGGAGTCTTAATTGAAGCTTTCTTT.

This clonotype has just one count. The chain is built from TRBV29-1 and TRBJ1-1, with 8 bases matching TRBD1. Trimming at V came to 6 bases and at J to 4 bases, leaving 4 bases not matched to a gene. The CDR3 is 12 residues long. Germline CDR1 SQVTM, CDR2 ANQGSEA. The CDR3 region is CSVGQGGTEAFF. Written as DNA, the CDR3 is TGCAGCGTAGGACAGGGTGGCACTGAAGCTTTCTTT.

The chain carries TRBV20-1 and TRBJ1-6; D perhaps matches TRBD1 (5 bases). Germline loops: CDR1 DFQATT, CDR2 SNEGSKA (reference sequence). V dropped 3 bases and J dropped 9 bases, with 12 bases sitting between them. CDR3 size: 13 residues. The CDR3 here is CSARKGEVSPLHF. Here the CDR3 DNA reads TGCAGTGCTAGGAAAGGGGAGGTTTCACCCCTCCACTTT.

The chain recombines TRBV19 with TRBJ1-2; 8 nucleotides line up with TRBD1. Germline CDR1 LNHDA, CDR2 SQIVND (reference sequence). This CDR3 spans 14 amino acids. Trimming cost V 4 bases and J 3 bases; bases outside gene matches: 4. CDR3 residues: CASSTPGQDYGYTF. Written as DNA, the CDR3 is TGTGCCAGTAGTACTCCGGGACAGGACTATGGCTACACCTTC.

The V call is TRBV11-2, the J call TRBJ1-2, with D hard to call. V lost 3 bases and J 4 bases, leaving 12 bases between the germline ends. CDR1 and CDR2 (germline): SGHAT, FQNNGV. The CDR3 is made up of 14 amino acids. CDR3 in DNA: TGTGCCAGCAGCTTGGGGAAGAGCAGCTATGGCTACACCTTC. Translated: CASSLGKSSYGYTF.

The rearrangement joins TRBV15 to TRBJ2-5; TRBD1 matches 9 bases. V was pared by 2 bases and J by 1 base, with 5 bases of the junction left unmatched. The CDR3 is made up of 16 amino acids. Germline V gene sequence: CDR1 LNHNV, CDR2 YYDKDF (reference sequence). The CDR3 coding sequence is TGTGCCACCAGCAGACCGACAGGGGGTAGCCAAGAGACCCAGTACTTC. It translates to CATSRPTGGSQETQYF.

This clonotype occurred a few times. This chain connects TRBV29-1 to TRBJ2-5, with a possible D match to TRBD1 (6 bases). This CDR3 has 12 residues. CDR1 is SQVTM and CDR2 is ANQGSEA in the germline V gene. V lost 6 bases and J 2 bases, leaving 10 bases between the germline ends. CDR3 residues: CSVPGVQETQYF. For the CDR3, the DNA is TGCAGCGTGCCAGGGGTACAAGAGACCCAGTACTTC.

This rearrangement joins TRBV25-1 to TRBJ2-1; 12 bases line up with TRBD2. V shed 4 bases, J shed 6 bases, and the junction held 16 bases outside the gene matches. CDR1 and CDR2 from the germline V gene are MGHDK and SYGVNS. The length of the CDR3 is 19 residues. CDR3 coding DNA: TGTGCCAGCAGTGGGGACCTGGGGTTCCGGACTAGCGGGACCAATGAGCAGTTCTTC. It is translated as CASSGDLGFRTSGTNEQFF.

This chain joins TRBV7-9 and TRBJ2-7, with 9 bases identical to TRBD2. Germline CDR1 SEHNR, CDR2 FQNEAQ (reference sequence). The CDR3 runs 15 residues. V lost 4 bases and J lost 0; bases outside the gene matches: 4. CDR3 bases: TGTGCCAGCAGCTCAAGCGGGGGGTTCTCCTACGAGCAGTACTTC. This codes for CASSSSGGFSYEQYF.

In its sample, this clonotype was seen a few times. The rearrangement uses TRBV20-1 and TRBJ2-5, with 7 bases lining up with TRBD2. The CDR3 is 14 residues long. Trimming took 3 bases from V and 5 from J; bases not matched to a gene: 9. Germline lookup yields CDR1 DFQATT and CDR2 SNEGSKA (reference sequence). CDR3 sequence: CSASDRRGGETQYF. CDR3 coding DNA: TGCAGTGCTAGTGATCGGCGGGGAGGGGAGACCCAGTACTTC.

In the case of this clonotype: A single base separates this from a much larger clone, so it may be a read error. This sequence joins TRBV9 and TRBJ1-1; D uncertain. In germline, CDR1 is SGDLS, CDR2 YYNGEE. The length of the CDR3 is 12 residues. The CDR3 bases are TGTGCCAGCCAAGGACCGAACACTGTAGCTTTCTTT. Amino acid sequence: CASQGPNTVAFF.

The chain has TRBV20-1 and TRBJ1-5; 11 bases match TRBD1. V gave up 1 base and J gave up 9 bases; unmatched junction bases: 2. The CDR3 loop spans 13 amino acids. Germline-derived CDR1 and CDR2 are DFQATT and SNEGSKA (reference sequence). This CDR3 reads CSARGTGGWPQHF. The CDR3 nucleotides read TGCAGTGCTAGAGGGACAGGGGGCTGGCCCCAGCATTTT.

This chain links TRBV10-1 with TRBJ2-7, with D unclear. V was clipped by 7 bases and J by 3 bases, with 16 bases between them. The CDR3 runs 14 residues. Per the germline V gene, CDR1 is WNHNN and CDR2 is SYGVQD (reference sequence). The CDR3 nucleotides read TGCGCCAGCATGCAACAGCGATCAGGCTACGAGCAGTACTTC. Translation gives CASMQQRSGYEQYF.

V usage is TRBV10-3 and J usage is TRBJ1-1; D unclear. V was trimmed by 0 bases and J by 3 bases, leaving 5 bases between them. The CDR3 spans 13 residues. Germline V gene data show CDR1 as ENHRY and CDR2 as SYGVKD. Here the CDR3 reads CAISESRDTEAFF. CDR3 DNA: TGTGCCATCAGTGAGTCCCGGGACACTGAAGCTTTCTTT.

The chain recombines TRBV2 with TRBJ2-1; 11 nucleotides line up with TRBD1. CDR1 and CDR2 (germline): SNHLY, FYNNEI. The J segment lost 6 bases and the V segment lost 10 bases, leaving 5 bases of the junction unmatched. The CDR3 consists of 13 residues. CDR3 DNA: TGTGCCACAGGGACAGGGGGTTCCAATGAGCAGTTCTTC. This encodes CATGTGGSNEQFF.

The J gene is TRBJ1-6, the V gene TRBV20-1; D uncertain. Per germline, CDR1 DFQATT and CDR2 SNEGSKA (reference sequence). The CDR3 spans 14 residues. Trimming removed 6 bases at V and 10 bases at J, with 19 bases between. The CDR3 bases are TGCAGTGCCCAACGAGGAGAAAGGGTATCACCCCTCCACTTT. It encodes CSAQRGERVSPLHF.

This clonotype showed up many times. This chain uses TRBV4-2 with TRBJ2-3; a possible D gene is TRBD2 (5 bases). Trimming cost V 1 base and J 2 bases, with 13 bases left between them. The CDR3 contains 16 residues. Germline lookup yields CDR1 LGHNA and CDR2 YNFKEQ. CDR3 nucleotides: TGTGCCAGCAGCCAAGGAGCGGACCTTTACACAGATACGCAGTATTTT. This encodes CASSQGADLYTDTQYF.

The chain couples TRBV6-1 to TRBJ2-5; 7 nucleotides line up with TRBD2. V was clipped by 4 bases and J by 0 bases; unmatched bases: 8. The CDR3 consists of 16 residues. Germline assignment: CDR1 MNHNS and CDR2 SASEGT. The CDR3 here is CASSAWGAGYQETQYF. CDR3 DNA: TGTGCCAGCAGTGCCTGGGGAGCGGGATACCAAGAGACCCAGTACTTC.

The rearrangement links TRBV29-1 to TRBJ2-2; D gene ambiguous. Germline CDR1 and CDR2: SQVTM and ANQGSEA. The length of the CDR3 is 14 residues. Trimming shortened V by 6 bases and J by 6 bases, and 17 bases separated the two germline ends. DNA of the CDR3: TGCAGCGTAGCACCCCAGCAGGCCCCCGGGGAGCTGTTTTTT. It yields the protein CSVAPQQAPGELFF.

For this clonotype: An end of the junction does not agree with germline; a read error may underlie this. The V gene is TRBV7-7, the J gene TRBJ2-5, with no clear D. CDR3 size: 11 residues. Per germline, CDR1 SSHAT and CDR2 FNYEAQ (reference sequence). CDR3 bases: TGTGCTAGCAGCTCAGGTGTGACCCAGTACTTC. Protein sequence: CASSSGVTQYF.

V and J are TRBV7-8 and TRBJ2-7, with 9 nucleotides matching TRBD1. V lost 5 bases to trimming and J lost 2 bases; unmatched junction nucleotides: 4. Germline CDR1 and CDR2: SGHVS and FQNEAQ. CDR3 size: 14 residues. The CDR3 spells CASSSRDRAYEQYF. The CDR3 coding sequence is TGTGCCAGCAGCAGCCGGGACAGGGCCTACGAGCAGTACTTC.

The CDR3 sequence is CASSPRLAGGQETQYF. The CDR3, as DNA: TGTGCCAGCAGCCCAAGACTAGCGGGGGGACAAGAGACCCAGTACTTC. The V gene is TRBV7-8, the J gene TRBJ2-5, with TRBD2 matching 13 bases. V lost 5 bases, J lost 2 bases, and 5 bases stayed unmatched. The CDR3 is 16 residues long. The germline V gene encodes CDR1 SGHVS and CDR2 FQNEAQ.

This clonotype has a handful of counts. This sequence joins TRBV24-1 and TRBJ2-3, with D unclear. The germline V gene encodes CDR1 KGHDR and CDR2 SFDVKD. The CDR3 extends over 14 amino acids. Trimming took off 5 bases at V and 1 base at J, with 9 bases between the two ends. The CDR3 DNA is TGTGCCACCAGTGGGCCGGAGCGCACAGATACGCAGTATTTT. Its protein is CATSGPERTDTQYF.

Of note for this clonotype: Compared with germline, one end of the junction differs, possibly owing to a read error. The chain couples TRBV2 to TRBJ1-5; TRBD1 might be the D (5 bases). CDR3 length: 12 amino acids. Per germline, CDR1 SNHLY and CDR2 FYNNEI. The CDR3 here is CGGGYSNQPQHF. The CDR3 nucleotides read TGCGGGGGAGGGTATAGCAATCAGCCCCAGCATTTT.

V gene TRBV12-3 or TRBV12-4 combines with J gene TRBJ2-7; D perhaps matches TRBD1 (5 bases). V lost 2 bases and J lost 2, with 13 bases in between. This CDR3 contains 15 residues. The CDR3 reads CASSLSSGNTYEQYF. Written as DNA, the CDR3 is TGTGCCAGCAGTTTATCGTCAGGGAACACCTACGAGCAGTACTTC.

This clonotype appeared a few times. J is TRBJ2-2 and V is TRBV7-8; the D gene is possibly TRBD1 (6 bases). V was shortened by 5 bases and J by 8 bases, with 9 bases between the two germline ends. CDR1 and CDR2 from the germline V gene are SGHVS and FQNEAQ. This CDR3 spans 12 amino acids. The CDR3 reads CASSPGTGELFF. The CDR3, as DNA: TGTGCCAGCAGCCCTGGGACAGGGGAGCTGTTTTTT.

This clonotype was recorded once. The chain carries TRBV25-1 and TRBJ1-1; 8 bases fit TRBD1. Per the germline V gene, CDR1 is MGHDK and CDR2 is SYGVNS. The CDR3 is 13 residues long. V lost 7 bases and J lost 7; bases outside the gene matches: 8. The CDR3 region has the DNA TGTGCCAGCACCCGGACAGGGTTGGGTGAAGCTTTCTTT. It yields the protein CASTRTGLGEAFF.